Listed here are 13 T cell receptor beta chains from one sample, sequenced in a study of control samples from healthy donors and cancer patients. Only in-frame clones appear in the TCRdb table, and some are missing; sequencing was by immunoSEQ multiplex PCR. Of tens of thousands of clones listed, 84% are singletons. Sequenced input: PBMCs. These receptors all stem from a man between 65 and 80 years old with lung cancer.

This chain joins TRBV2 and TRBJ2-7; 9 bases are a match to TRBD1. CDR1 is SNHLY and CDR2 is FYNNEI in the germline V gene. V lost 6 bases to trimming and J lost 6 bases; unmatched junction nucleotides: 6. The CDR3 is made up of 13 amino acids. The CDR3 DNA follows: TGTGCCAGCAGGACAGGGGGAGGAAGCGAGCAGTACTTC. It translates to CASRTGGGSEQYF.

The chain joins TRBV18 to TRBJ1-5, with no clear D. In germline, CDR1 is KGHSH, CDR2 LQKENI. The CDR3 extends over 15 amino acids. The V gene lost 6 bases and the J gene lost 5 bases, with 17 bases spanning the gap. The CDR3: CASSPGLGADQPQHF. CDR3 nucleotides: TGTGCCAGCTCCCCCGGGCTGGGCGCGGATCAGCCCCAGCATTTT.

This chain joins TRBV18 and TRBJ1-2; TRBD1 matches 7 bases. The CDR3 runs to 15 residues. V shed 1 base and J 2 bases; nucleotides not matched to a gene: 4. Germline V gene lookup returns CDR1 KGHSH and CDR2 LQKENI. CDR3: CASSPQGAKNYGYTF. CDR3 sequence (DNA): TGTGCCAGCTCACCACAGGGGGCGAAGAACTATGGCTACACCTTC.

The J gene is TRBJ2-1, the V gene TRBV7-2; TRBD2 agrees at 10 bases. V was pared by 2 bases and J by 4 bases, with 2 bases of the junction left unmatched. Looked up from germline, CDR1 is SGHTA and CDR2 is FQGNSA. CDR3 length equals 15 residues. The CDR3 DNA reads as TGTGCCAGCAGCTTAAGTAGCGGGGGGTACAATGAGCAGTTCTTC. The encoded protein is CASSLSSGGYNEQFF.

The CDR3 DNA reads TGTGCCACCCCCAGGGGAAGAGACAGGGTGAACACTGAAGCTTTCTTT. It encodes CATPRGRDRVNTEAFF. The chain uses TRBV24-1 and TRBJ1-1; TRBD1 aligns across 7 bases. CDR1 is KGHDR, CDR2 SFDVKD, per germline. Losses at the gene ends were 9 bases for V and 0 bases for J; bases not matched to a gene: 12. CDR3 size: 16 residues.

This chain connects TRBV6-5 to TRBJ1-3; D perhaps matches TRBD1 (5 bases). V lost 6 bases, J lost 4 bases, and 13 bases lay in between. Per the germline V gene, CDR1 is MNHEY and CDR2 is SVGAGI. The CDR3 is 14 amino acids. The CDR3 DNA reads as TGTGCCAGCAGCGATACAGGTTTGGGAAACACCATATATTTT. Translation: CASSDTGLGNTIYF.

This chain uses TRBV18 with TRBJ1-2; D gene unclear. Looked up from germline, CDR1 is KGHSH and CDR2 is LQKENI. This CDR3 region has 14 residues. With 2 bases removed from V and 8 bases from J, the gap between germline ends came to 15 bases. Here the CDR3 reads CASSPSKGLGGYTF. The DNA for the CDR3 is TGTGCCAGCTCACCAAGTAAGGGATTAGGAGGCTACACCTTC.

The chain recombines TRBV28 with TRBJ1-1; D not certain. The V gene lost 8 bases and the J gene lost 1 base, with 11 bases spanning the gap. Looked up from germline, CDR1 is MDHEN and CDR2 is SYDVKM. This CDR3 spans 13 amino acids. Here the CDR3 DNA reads TGTGCCAGCGGCAGTAACAGGAACACTGAAGCTTTCTTT. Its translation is CASGSNRNTEAFF.

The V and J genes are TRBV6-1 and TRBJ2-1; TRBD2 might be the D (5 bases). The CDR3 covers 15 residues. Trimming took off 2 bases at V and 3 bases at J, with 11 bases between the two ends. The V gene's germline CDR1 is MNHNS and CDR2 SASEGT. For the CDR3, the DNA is TGTGCCAGCAGTGAATTCGGGGTCCACTACAATGAGCAGTTCTTC. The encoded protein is CASSEFGVHYNEQFF.

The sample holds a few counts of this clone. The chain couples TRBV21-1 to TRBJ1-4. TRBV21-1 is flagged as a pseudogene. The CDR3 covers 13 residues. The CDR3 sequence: CARESATNEKLFF. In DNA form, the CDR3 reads TGTGCCAGGGAGTCTGCAACTAATGAAAAACTGTTTTTT.

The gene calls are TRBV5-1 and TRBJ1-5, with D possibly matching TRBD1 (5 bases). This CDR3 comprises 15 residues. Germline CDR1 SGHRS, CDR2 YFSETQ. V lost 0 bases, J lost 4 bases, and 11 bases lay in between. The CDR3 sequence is CASSLEARENQPQHF. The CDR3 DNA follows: TGCGCCAGCAGCTTGGAAGCCAGGGAGAATCAGCCCCAGCATTTT.

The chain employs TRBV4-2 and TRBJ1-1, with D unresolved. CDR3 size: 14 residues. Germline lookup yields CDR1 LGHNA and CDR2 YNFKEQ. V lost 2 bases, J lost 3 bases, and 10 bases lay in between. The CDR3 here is CASSQPIQDTEAFF. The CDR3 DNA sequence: TGTGCCAGCAGCCAACCCATTCAAGACACTGAAGCTTTCTTT.

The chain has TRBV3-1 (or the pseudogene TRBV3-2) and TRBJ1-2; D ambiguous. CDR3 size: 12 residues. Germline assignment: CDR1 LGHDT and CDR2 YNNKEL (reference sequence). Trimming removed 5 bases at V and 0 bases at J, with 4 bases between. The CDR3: CASSTTNYGYTF. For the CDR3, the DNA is TGTGCCAGCAGCACAACTAACTATGGCTACACCTTC.